Each of the 28 T cell receptor delta chains below was sequenced from the same sample in a study of delta chains in infants with herpesvirus infections. Gamma-chain- and delta-chain-specific primers converted PBMC RNA into TCR cDNA. TCRdb ran CATT on the RT-PCR reads. Counted here are over 1,500 delta-chain clones, 28% occurring once; the ten biggest clones make up roughly a tenth. Sequencing used peripheral blood, obtained at time point 3 of longitudinal follow-up. All receptors derive from a human donor who was a Ugandan infant, either HIV-exposed or HIV-unexposed (not recorded which).

This clone appeared a few times. The rearrangement links TRAV38-2/DV8 to TRDJ1; maybe TRDD2 (6 bases). The CDR3 has 14 amino acids. V was cut by 9 bases and J by 7 bases, with 22 bases left in between. The germline V gene encodes CDR1 TSESDYY and CDR2 QEAYKQQN. The CDR3 nucleotides are TGTGCTTTCATGGGCCTCCTACCTTCCGGTAAACTCATCTTT. Translation: CAFMGLLPSGKLIF.

This clone counts as medium-sized. The chain couples TRDV1 to TRDJ1, with 8 bases aligning to TRDD3. CDR3 length: 23 amino acids. Germline V gives CDR1 TSWWSYY, CDR2 QGS. V shed 4 bases and J 0 bases; nucleotides not matched to a gene: 28. The CDR3: CALGGFHTKGGYPFFEDTDKLIF. The CDR3, as DNA: TGTGCTCTTGGGGGGTTCCATACGAAGGGGGGATATCCTTTTTTTGAGGACACCGATAAACTCATCTTT.

This clone has a handful of counts. The V call is TRDV3, the J call TRDJ1; D uncertain. The CDR3 runs to 11 residues. Germline CDR1 is TVYSNPD and CDR2 is GDNSRS (reference sequence). The V end lost 2 bases, the J end lost 1 base, and 5 bases lay between the germline ends. Here the CDR3 DNA reads TGTGCCTTTCCTAGCACCGATAAACTCATCTTT. This sequence encodes CAFPSTDKLIF.

This clone was observed a handful of times. The sample has other DNA sequences that encode this CDR3 too. The chain uses TRDV2 and TRDJ3; possibly TRDD3 for D (6 bases). The V end lost 2 bases, the J end lost 0 bases, and 22 bases lay between the germline ends. The CDR3 runs 21 residues. Germline-derived CDR1 and CDR2 are GEAIGNYY and EKD. The CDR3, as DNA: TGTGCCTGTGACAACGTTCGCTCGGGGGACCATAGCTCCTGGGACACCCGACAGATGTTTTTC. It specifies CACDNVRSGDHSSWDTRQMFF.

In its sample, this clone was seen once. The chain has TRDV1 and TRDJ1; D not certain. This CDR3 has 15 residues. Germline V gene sequence: CDR1 TSWWSYY, CDR2 QGS. Trimming removed 8 bases at V and 0 bases at J, with 16 bases between. The CDR3 nucleotides are TGTGCTCTTAACGGACGTCTCCCTTACACCGATAAACTCATCTTT. It is translated as CALNGRLPYTDKLIF.

This clone was observed a few times. The chain carries TRDV2 and TRDJ1; tentatively, D is TRDD3 (6 bases). The CDR3 contains 17 residues. CDR1 and CDR2 (germline): GEAIGNYY, EKD. With 1 base removed from V and 1 base from J, the gap between germline ends came to 18 bases. The CDR3 loop reads CACDTLGRYDVTDKLIF. CDR3 coding DNA: TGTGCCTGTGACACGCTGGGGAGATATGATGTCACCGATAAACTCATCTTT.

The genes are TRDV2 and TRDJ3, with 10 bases identical to TRDD3. CDR3 length: 19 residues. Germline assignment: CDR1 GEAIGNYY and CDR2 EKD. V dropped 4 bases and J dropped 0; count of bases not matched to a gene: 8. This CDR3 reads CACDSLGDKGSWDTRQMFF. The CDR3 coding sequence is TGTGCCTGTGATTCCCTGGGGGATAAAGGCTCCTGGGACACCCGACAGATGTTTTTC.

This clone was seen only once. Being one base from a much bigger clone, this may be a read error. Different DNA sequences within this sample yield the same CDR3. V and J are TRDV2 and TRDJ3; 11 bases are a match to TRDD3. CDR1 and CDR2 from the germline V gene are GEAIGNYY and EKD. This CDR3 has 23 amino acids. CDR3 coding DNA: TGTGCCTGTGACATCCCCTACCGCGATGTACTGGGGGATAGGTCCTGGGACACCCGCCAGATGTTTTTC. Translated, it gives CACDIPYRDVLGDRSWDTRQMFF.

This clone counts as large. This sample includes further DNA sequences coding for the same CDR3. The V call is TRDV1, the J call TRDJ1, with no clear D. V lost 6 bases and J 3 bases, leaving 20 bases between the germline ends. The CDR3 spans 16 residues. Germline-derived CDR1 and CDR2 are TSWWSYY and QGS. The CDR3 sequence is CALGSRSVRVADKLIF. In DNA form, the CDR3 reads TGTGCTCTTGGTAGTAGATCGGTACGGGTGGCCGATAAACTCATCTTT.

Sample share makes this clone large (0.1 to 1%). This sequence joins TRDV2 and TRDJ3; 9 bases agree with TRDD3. The CDR3 extends over 18 amino acids. Unmatched junction bases numbered 3, after V lost 0 bases and J lost 1 base. CDR1 and CDR2 (germline): GEAIGNYY, EKD. The CDR3 DNA follows: TGTGCCTGTGACACCGGGGGATACAGGTCCTGGGACACCCGACAGATGTTTTTC. It translates to CACDTGGYRSWDTRQMFF.

This rearrangement joins TRDV2 to TRDJ3; 8 bases match TRDD3. This CDR3 is 18 amino acids long. Germline CDR1 and CDR2: GEAIGNYY and EKD. Unmatched junction bases numbered 3, after V lost 0 bases and J lost 0 bases. The CDR3 DNA is TGTGCCTGTGACACCTCCTGGGGGAGCTCCTGGGACACCCGACAGATGTTTTTC. This translates into CACDTSWGSSWDTRQMFF.

By sample fraction, this clone is medium-sized. The chain has TRDV2 and TRDJ2; 8 positions agree with TRDD3. This CDR3 has 16 amino acids. Germline V gene sequence: CDR1 GEAIGNYY, CDR2 EKD. V gave up 0 bases and J gave up 4 bases; unmatched junction bases: 6. In DNA, the CDR3 is TGTGCCTGTGACACCGGTACTGGGGGTAGGACAGCACAACTCTTCTTT. Encoded protein: CACDTGTGGRTAQLFF.

This clone is large. This chain connects TRDV2 to TRDJ2, with 11 bases fitting TRDD3. This CDR3 is built from 15 residues. CDR1 GEAIGNYY and CDR2 EKD come from the germline V gene. V dropped 3 bases and J dropped 6; count of bases not matched to a gene: 5. The CDR3 region has the DNA TGTGCCTGTGACGTACTGGGGGATAGGGCAGCACAACTCTTCTTT. Translating it yields CACDVLGDRAAQLFF.

The V gene is TRDV2, the J gene TRDJ1, with 9 bases identical to TRDD3. Germline-derived CDR1 and CDR2 are GEAIGNYY and EKD. The CDR3 totals 18 residues. The V and J ends lost 1 base and 0 bases, in that order; junction bases with no gene match: 11. The CDR3: CACDTITGGPQYTDKLIF. The CDR3 region has the DNA TGTGCCTGTGACACTATCACTGGGGGACCCCAGTACACCGATAAACTCATCTTT.

This clone showed up just a few times. V is TRDV1 and J is TRDJ2; TRDD3 agrees at 10 bases. Germline assignment: CDR1 TSWWSYY and CDR2 QGS. This CDR3 is built from 25 residues. The V segment lost 3 bases and the J segment 0 bases; nucleotides outside the gene matches: 28. This CDR3 reads CALGEPSPRGAVLGDLTALTAQLFF. For the CDR3, the DNA is TGTGCTCTTGGGGAGCCTTCCCCTAGGGGGGCTGTACTGGGGGATTTAACGGCTTTGACAGCACAACTCTTCTTT.

The V gene is TRDV3, the J gene TRDJ2; a possible D gene is TRDD3 (6 bases). From germline, CDR1 is TVYSNPD and CDR2 GDNSRS (reference sequence). The CDR3 sequence is 13 residues long. The ends were cut back, 4 bases at V and 5 bases at J, with 14 bases in the middle. CDR3 in amino acids: CASADGDTAQLFF. The CDR3 DNA reads TGTGCCTCCGCTGATGGGGATACAGCACAACTCTTCTTT.

In its sample, this clone ranks as large (0.1 to 1%). Different DNA sequences within this sample yield the same CDR3. The chain is built from TRDV1 and TRDJ1; 8 bases fit TRDD2. CDR1 and CDR2 (germline): TSWWSYY, QGS. V trimming: 4 bases; J trimming: 1 base; junction bases outside the gene matches: 14. The CDR3 sequence is 18 residues long. The CDR3 region is CALGATSYGCPITDKLIF. The CDR3 DNA follows: TGTGCTCTTGGGGCGACTTCCTACGGATGTCCGATCACCGATAAACTCATCTTT.

The chain has TRDV2 and TRDJ1, with TRDD3 identical over 11 bases. The germline gives CDR1 GEAIGNYY, CDR2 EKD. Unmatched junction bases numbered 11, after V lost 1 base and J lost 2 bases. The CDR3 has 18 amino acids. CDR3 coding DNA: TGTGCCTGTGACACTGTCGGTGGGGGATACGCTGAAACCGATAAACTCATCTTT. Encoded protein: CACDTVGGGYAETDKLIF.

The chain is built from TRDV2 and TRDJ1; D gene ambiguous. V lost 3 bases and J lost 0, with 28 bases in between. The CDR3 covers 20 residues. Germline CDR1 is GEAIGNYY and CDR2 is EKD. The CDR3 nucleotides are TGTGCCTGTGACGACACTGCAGGGAGCCCTATATCGCCGTACACCGATAAACTCATCTTT. This sequence encodes CACDDTAGSPISPYTDKLIF.

Remarks on this clone: This could be a read error, since a much larger clone is one nucleotide away. J is TRDJ3 and V is TRDV2, with TRDD3 identical over 9 bases. Germline assignment: CDR1 GEAIGNYY and CDR2 EKD. This CDR3 region has 20 residues. CDR3 in amino acids: CACDRTGGAWASWDTLQMFF. Written as DNA, the CDR3 is TGTGCCTGTGATCGTACTGGGGGAGCTTGGGCCTCCTGGGACACCCTACAGATGTTTTTC.

V is TRDV1 and J is TRDJ1; the match to TRDD3 covers 13 bases. J was trimmed by 0 bases and V by 3 bases; bases with no gene match: 28. The CDR3 is 25 amino acids. The germline gives CDR1 TSWWSYY, CDR2 QGS. The CDR3 reads CALGEIFPTMGTGGYAKRYTDKLIF. The CDR3 bases are TGTGCTCTTGGGGAGATCTTTCCTACCATGGGTACTGGGGGATACGCCAAACGGTACACCGATAAACTCATCTTT.

By its share, this clone is large (0.1 to 1%). V usage is TRDV1 and J usage is TRDJ1; a weak D match, TRDD3 (8 bases). Germline CDR1 TSWWSYY, CDR2 QGS. This CDR3 spans 17 amino acids. Trimming pared 2 bases from V and 11 bases from J, leaving 27 bases between. CDR3 DNA: TGTGCTCTTGGGGAAGGGCTTTCCTACGAGGGATACGCCGGGCTCATCTTT. Residues: CALGEGLSYEGYAGLIF.

As concerns this clone: A read error is possible here, since a much larger clone lies one base away. The genes are TRDV1 and TRDJ1; D may match TRDD2 or TRDD3 (9 bases each). Germline CDR1 reads TSWWSYY; CDR2 reads QGS. This CDR3 contains 26 residues. This CDR3 reads CALGEQAPPSYSVWGMRHGLTNKLIF. The CDR3 DNA follows: TGTGCTCTTGGGGAACAGGCCCCCCCTTCCTACAGCGTCTGGGGGATGAGACATGGTCTCACCAATAAACTCATCTTT.

This clone is categorized as medium-sized. This chain uses TRDV1 with TRDJ1, with 11 positions matching TRDD3. Germline CDR1 and CDR2: TSWWSYY and QGS. This CDR3 has 17 residues. V shed 1 base and J 7 bases; nucleotides not matched to a gene: 11. The CDR3 coding sequence is TGTGCTCTTGGGGAACAGGCCTACCTGGGGGATACTTCTAAACTCATCTTT. This gives the protein CALGEQAYLGDTSKLIF.

On this clone itself: A read error may explain this, as a much larger clone is one base away. The sample contains more than one DNA sequence encoding this CDR3. This chain joins TRDV1 and TRDJ1; 9 nucleotides line up with TRDD3. The CDR3 has 18 amino acids. CDR1 is TSWWSYY and CDR2 is QGS in the germline V gene. V was clipped by 2 bases and J by 5 bases; unmatched bases: 15. CDR3 in DNA: TGTGCTCTTGGGGAATTAGGGGGATTGGGGGATAGGGCTGATAAACTCATCTTT. Amino acid sequence: CALGELGGLGDRADKLIF.

The chain has TRDV2 and TRDJ2; the match to TRDD3 covers 8 bases. Germline values: CDR1 GEAIGNYY, CDR2 EKD. With 3 bases clipped from V and 1 base from J, the junction kept 9 bases outside the gene matches. The CDR3 consists of 17 residues. For the CDR3, the DNA is TGTGCCTGTGACCCTACTGGGGGCCCCTTTTTGACAGCACAACTCTTCTTT. Amino acids: CACDPTGGPFLTAQLFF.

The chain is built from TRDV2 and TRDJ1, with 8 bases fitting TRDD3. The germline V gene encodes CDR1 GEAIGNYY and CDR2 EKD. The CDR3 covers 15 residues. V lost 4 bases to trimming and J lost 4 bases; unmatched junction nucleotides: 10. The CDR3 here is CACEPLLGVFDKLIF. The CDR3 DNA sequence: TGTGCCTGTGAACCCCTACTGGGGGTTTTCGATAAACTCATCTTT.

The chain links TRDV2 to TRDJ1; 10 bases align to TRDD3. The CDR3 runs 14 residues. Germline assignment: CDR1 GEAIGNYY and CDR2 EKD. The V and J ends lost 0 bases and 3 bases, in that order; junction bases with no gene match: 0. The chain's CDR3 is CACDTWGIPDKLIF. The CDR3 DNA reads as TGTGCCTGTGACACCTGGGGGATACCCGATAAACTCATCTTT.